One and the same sample provided the 6 T cell receptor beta chains below, sequenced in a study of early T cells in non-severe SARS-CoV-2 infection. TCRdb itself ran the 5' RACE reads through MiXCR, one entry per CDR3 protein. This table has about 48,000 distinct CDR3 sequences, roughly 5% appearing once. The material was whole blood, obtained at baseline. These receptors were collected from an adult who was a healthcare worker with PCR-confirmed SARS-CoV-2 infection or an uninfected control (not recorded which).

This clonotype was seen ten or more times. This chain joins TRBV20-1 and TRBJ2-7; 9 positions agree with TRBD1. The CDR3 spans 16 residues. Germline CDR1 reads DFQATT; CDR2 reads SNEGSKA (reference sequence). V trimming: 3 bases; J trimming: 5 bases; junction bases outside the gene matches: 14. In nucleotides, the CDR3 is TGCAGTGCTAGCCGAGCGGGGACAGGGATTCCCCACGAGCAGTACTTC. Amino acid sequence: CSASRAGTGIPHEQYF.

This clonotype was detected only a few times. The J gene is TRBJ2-7, the V gene TRBV19, with D perhaps matching TRBD2 (6 bases). Germline CDR1 LNHDA, CDR2 SQIVND (reference sequence). V lost 7 bases, J lost 3 bases, and 13 bases lay in between. CDR3 length: 13 amino acids. CDR3 loop: CASKSSDIYEQYF. In nucleotides, the CDR3 is TGTGCCAGTAAGTCTAGCGACATCTACGAGCAGTACTTC.

Notes on this clonotype: Possible read error: a much larger clone is one base away. This chain joins TRBV9 and TRBJ2-3; 10 nucleotides align to TRBD1. The germline gives CDR1 SGDLS, CDR2 YYNGEE. The length of the CDR3 is 17 residues. With 0 bases clipped from V and 4 bases from J, the junction kept 8 bases outside the gene matches. Here the CDR3 DNA reads TGTGCCAGCAGCGTAGTAGTGGGGACAGGGGACGCAGATACGCAGTATTTT. Its protein product is CASSVVVGTGDADTQYF.

The chain employs TRBV2 and TRBJ1-2; 8 nucleotides match TRBD1. Germline-derived CDR1 and CDR2 are SNHLY and FYNNEI. V lost 7 bases, J lost 4 bases, and 5 bases stayed unmatched. This CDR3 comprises 13 residues. The CDR3 is CASKSGGFYGYTF. The CDR3 DNA reads as TGTGCCAGCAAGTCAGGGGGCTTCTATGGCTACACCTTC.

This clonotype was detected many times. J is TRBJ2-7 and V is TRBV5-4; 8 bases map to TRBD2. Trimming at V came to 4 bases and at J to 3 bases, leaving 12 bases not matched to a gene. The germline V gene has CDR1 SGHNT and CDR2 YYREEE (reference sequence). This CDR3 comprises 16 residues. CDR3 sequence: CASSPASGSGHYEQYF. The CDR3 DNA reads TGTGCCAGCAGCCCAGCAAGCGGGAGTGGCCACTACGAGCAGTACTTC.

This clonotype was seen repeatedly, ten times or more. The J gene is TRBJ1-2, the V gene TRBV9; TRBD1 is a possible D gene (6 bases). V lost 2 bases and J 6 bases, leaving 8 bases between the germline ends. The CDR3 consists of 12 residues. Germline values: CDR1 SGDLS, CDR2 YYNGEE. CDR3: CASSVDSDGYTF. Written as DNA, the CDR3 is TGTGCCAGCAGCGTGGACAGTGATGGCTACACCTTC.